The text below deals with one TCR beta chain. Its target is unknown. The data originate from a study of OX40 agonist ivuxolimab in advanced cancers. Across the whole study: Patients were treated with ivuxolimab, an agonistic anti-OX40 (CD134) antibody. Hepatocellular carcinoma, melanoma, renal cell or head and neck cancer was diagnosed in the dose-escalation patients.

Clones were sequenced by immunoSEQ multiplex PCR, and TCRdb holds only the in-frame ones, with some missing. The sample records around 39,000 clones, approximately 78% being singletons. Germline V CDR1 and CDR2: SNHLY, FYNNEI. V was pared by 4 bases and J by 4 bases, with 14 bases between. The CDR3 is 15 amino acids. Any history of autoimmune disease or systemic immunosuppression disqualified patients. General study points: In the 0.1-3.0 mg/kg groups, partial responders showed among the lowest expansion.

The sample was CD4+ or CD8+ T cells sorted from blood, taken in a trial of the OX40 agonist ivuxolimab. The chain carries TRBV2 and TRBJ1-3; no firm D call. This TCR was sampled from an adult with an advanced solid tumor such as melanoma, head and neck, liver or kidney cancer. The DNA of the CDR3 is TGTGCCAGCAGTGCCCTGGCAGGAGGGGGAAACACCATATATTTT. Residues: CASSALAGGGNTIYF.